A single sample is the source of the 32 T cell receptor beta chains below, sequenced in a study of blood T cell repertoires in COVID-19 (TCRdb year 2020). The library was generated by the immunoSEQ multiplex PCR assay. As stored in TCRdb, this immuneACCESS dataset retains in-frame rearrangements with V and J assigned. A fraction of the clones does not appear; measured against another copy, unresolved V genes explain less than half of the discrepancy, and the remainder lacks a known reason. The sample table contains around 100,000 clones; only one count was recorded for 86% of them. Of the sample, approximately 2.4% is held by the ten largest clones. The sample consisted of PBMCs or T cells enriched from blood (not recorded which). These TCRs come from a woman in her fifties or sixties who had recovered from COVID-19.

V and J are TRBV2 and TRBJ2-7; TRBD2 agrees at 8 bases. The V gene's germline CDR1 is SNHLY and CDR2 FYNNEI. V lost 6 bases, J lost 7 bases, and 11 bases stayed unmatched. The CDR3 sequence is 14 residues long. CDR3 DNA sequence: TGTGCCAGCAGAAGGACTAGCCTGGGGGGTGAGCAGTACTTC. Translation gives CASRRTSLGGEQYF. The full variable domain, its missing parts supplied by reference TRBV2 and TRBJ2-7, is EPEVTQTPSHQVTQMGQEVILRCVPISNHLYFYWYRQILGQKVEFLVSFYNNEISEKSEIFDDQFSVERPDGSNFTLKIRSTKLEDSAMYFCASRRTSLGGEQYFGPGTRLTVT.

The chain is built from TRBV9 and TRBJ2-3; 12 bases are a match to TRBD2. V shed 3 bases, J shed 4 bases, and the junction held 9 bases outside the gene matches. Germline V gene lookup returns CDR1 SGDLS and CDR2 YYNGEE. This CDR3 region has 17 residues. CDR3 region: CASSGRSSGRVADTQYF. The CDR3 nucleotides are TGTGCCAGCAGCGGAAGGTCTAGCGGGAGGGTGGCAGATACGCAGTATTTT.

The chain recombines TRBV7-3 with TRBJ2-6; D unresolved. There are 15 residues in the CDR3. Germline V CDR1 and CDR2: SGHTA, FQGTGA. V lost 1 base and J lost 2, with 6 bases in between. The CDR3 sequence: CASSLKQPGANVLTF. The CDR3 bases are TGTGCCAGCAGCTTAAAGCAACCTGGGGCCAACGTCCTGACTTTC.

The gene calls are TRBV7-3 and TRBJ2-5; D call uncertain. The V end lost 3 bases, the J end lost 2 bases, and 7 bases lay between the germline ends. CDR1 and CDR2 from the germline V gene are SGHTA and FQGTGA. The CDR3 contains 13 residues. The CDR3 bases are TGTGCCAGCAGCTTGGGCAGACAAGAGACCCAGTACTTC. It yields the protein CASSLGRQETQYF.

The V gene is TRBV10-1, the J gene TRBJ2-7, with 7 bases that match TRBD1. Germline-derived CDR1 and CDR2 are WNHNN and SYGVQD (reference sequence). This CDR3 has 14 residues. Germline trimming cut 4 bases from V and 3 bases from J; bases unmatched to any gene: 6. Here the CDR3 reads CASSATWDSYEQYF. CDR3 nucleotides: TGCGCCAGCAGTGCAACTTGGGACAGCTACGAGCAGTACTTC.

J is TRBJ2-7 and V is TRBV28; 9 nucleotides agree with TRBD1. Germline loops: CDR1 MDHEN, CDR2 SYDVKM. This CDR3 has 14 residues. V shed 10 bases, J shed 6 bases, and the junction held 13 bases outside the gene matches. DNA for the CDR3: TGTGCCACCACAGAGTCTGGGACAGGGTCCGAGCAGTACTTC. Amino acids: CATTESGTGSEQYF.

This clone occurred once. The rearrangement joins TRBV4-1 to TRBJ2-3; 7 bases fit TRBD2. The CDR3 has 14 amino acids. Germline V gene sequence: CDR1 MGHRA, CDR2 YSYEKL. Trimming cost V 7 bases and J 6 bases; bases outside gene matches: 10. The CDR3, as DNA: TGCGCCAGCAAAGAAGCGGGGTGGGGTGATACGCAGTATTTT. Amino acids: CASKEAGWGDTQYF.

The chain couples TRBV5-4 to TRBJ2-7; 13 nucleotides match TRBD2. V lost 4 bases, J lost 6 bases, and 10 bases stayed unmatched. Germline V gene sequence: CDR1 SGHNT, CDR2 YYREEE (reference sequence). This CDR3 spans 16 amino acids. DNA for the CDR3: TGTGCCAGCAGCGCTCAGAAAGGACTAGCGGGAGCCGAGCAGTACTTC. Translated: CASSAQKGLAGAEQYF.

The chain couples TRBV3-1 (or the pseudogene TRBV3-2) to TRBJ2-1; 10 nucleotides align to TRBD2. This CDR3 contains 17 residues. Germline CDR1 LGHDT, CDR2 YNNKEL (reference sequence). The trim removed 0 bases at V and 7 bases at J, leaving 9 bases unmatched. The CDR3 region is CASSQEVNSGRRNEQFF. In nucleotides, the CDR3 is TGTGCCAGCAGCCAAGAAGTCAATAGCGGGAGGAGGAATGAGCAGTTCTTC.

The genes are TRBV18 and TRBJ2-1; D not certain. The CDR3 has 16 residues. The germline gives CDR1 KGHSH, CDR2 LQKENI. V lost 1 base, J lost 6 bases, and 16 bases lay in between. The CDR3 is CASSPRAYDNSNEQFF. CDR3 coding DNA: TGTGCCAGCTCACCACGGGCTTATGACAACTCCAATGAGCAGTTCTTC.

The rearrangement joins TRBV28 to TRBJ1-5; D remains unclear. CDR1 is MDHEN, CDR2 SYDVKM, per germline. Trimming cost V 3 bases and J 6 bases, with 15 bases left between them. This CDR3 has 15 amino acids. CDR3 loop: CASSFSWTAVQPQHF. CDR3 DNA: TGTGCCAGCAGTTTTTCGTGGACTGCCGTTCAGCCCCAGCATTTT.

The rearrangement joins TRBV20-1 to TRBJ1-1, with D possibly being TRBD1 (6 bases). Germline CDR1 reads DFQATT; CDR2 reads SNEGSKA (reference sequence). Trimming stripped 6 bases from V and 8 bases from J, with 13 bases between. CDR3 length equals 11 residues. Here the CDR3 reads CSAPDSAEAFF. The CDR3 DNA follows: TGCAGTGCCCCGGACAGCGCCGAAGCTTTCTTT.

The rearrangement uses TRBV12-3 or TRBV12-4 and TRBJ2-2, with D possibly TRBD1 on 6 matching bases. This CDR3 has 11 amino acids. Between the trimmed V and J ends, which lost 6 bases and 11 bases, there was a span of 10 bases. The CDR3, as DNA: TGTGCCAGCAGCCAGGGGCGCGAGCTGTTTTTT. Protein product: CASSQGRELFF.

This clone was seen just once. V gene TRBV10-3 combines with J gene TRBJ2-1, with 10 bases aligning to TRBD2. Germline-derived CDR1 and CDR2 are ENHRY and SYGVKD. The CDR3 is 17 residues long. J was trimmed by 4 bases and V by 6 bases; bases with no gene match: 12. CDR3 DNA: TGTGCCATCAGGCCGGGACTAGCGACCCACTTTTACAATGAGCAGTTCTTC. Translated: CAIRPGLATHFYNEQFF.

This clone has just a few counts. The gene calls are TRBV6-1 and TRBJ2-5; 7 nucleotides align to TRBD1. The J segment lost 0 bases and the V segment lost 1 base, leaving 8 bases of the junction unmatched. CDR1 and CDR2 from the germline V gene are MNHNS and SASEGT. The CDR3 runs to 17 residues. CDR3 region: CASSEERVGTDQETQYF. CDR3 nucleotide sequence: TGTGCCAGCAGTGAAGAACGAGTAGGGACAGACCAAGAGACCCAGTACTTC.

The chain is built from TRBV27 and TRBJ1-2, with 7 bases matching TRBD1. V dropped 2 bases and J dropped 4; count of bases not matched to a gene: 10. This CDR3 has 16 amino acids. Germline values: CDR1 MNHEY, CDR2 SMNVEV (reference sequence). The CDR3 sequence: CASSLDRVGGIYGYTF. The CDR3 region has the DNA TGTGCCAGCAGTTTAGACAGGGTTGGGGGGATCTATGGCTACACCTTC.

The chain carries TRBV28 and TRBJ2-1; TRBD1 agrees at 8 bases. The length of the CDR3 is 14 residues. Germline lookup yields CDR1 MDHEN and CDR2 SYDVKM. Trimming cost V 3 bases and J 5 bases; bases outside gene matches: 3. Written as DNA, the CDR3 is TGTGCCAGCAGTTTGGGGACAGGCCACAATGAGCAGTTCTTC. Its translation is CASSLGTGHNEQFF.

The DNA of the CDR3 is TGCGCCAGCAGTGACAGGGACGCCTATGGCTACACCTTC. The encoded protein is CASSDRDAYGYTF. The rearrangement uses TRBV5-1 and TRBJ1-2, with 7 positions matching TRBD1. CDR1 SGHRS and CDR2 YFSETQ come from the germline V gene. The trim removed 5 bases at V and 4 bases at J, leaving 5 bases unmatched. This CDR3 spans 13 amino acids.

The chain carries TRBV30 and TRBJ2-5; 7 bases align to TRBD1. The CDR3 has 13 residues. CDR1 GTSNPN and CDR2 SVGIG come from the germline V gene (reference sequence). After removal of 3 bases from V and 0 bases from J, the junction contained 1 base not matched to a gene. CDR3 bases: TGTGCCTGGAGCAGGGGGTACCAAGAGACCCAGTACTTC. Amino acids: CAWSRGYQETQYF.

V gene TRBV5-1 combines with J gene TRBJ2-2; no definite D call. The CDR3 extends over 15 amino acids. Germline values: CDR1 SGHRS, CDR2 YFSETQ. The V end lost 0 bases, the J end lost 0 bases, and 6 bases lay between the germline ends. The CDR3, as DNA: TGCGCCAGCAGCTTGGGACACGCGAACACCGGGGAGCTGTTTTTT. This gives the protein CASSLGHANTGELFF.

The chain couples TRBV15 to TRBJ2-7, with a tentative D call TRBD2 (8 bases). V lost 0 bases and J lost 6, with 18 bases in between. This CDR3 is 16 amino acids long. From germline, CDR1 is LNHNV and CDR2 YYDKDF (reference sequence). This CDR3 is CATSRDSGTALSEQYF. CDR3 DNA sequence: TGTGCCACCAGCAGAGATAGCGGGACAGCCCTCTCCGAGCAGTACTTC.

This chain's CDR3 is CASSRLSGPYANEQFF. In DNA form, the CDR3 reads TGTGCCAGCAGCAGACTTAGCGGGCCATATGCGAATGAGCAGTTCTTC. The V gene is TRBV9, the J gene TRBJ2-1, with TRBD2 matching over 7 bases. This CDR3 has 16 amino acids. Trimming took 4 bases from V and 7 from J; bases not matched to a gene: 14. The germline gives CDR1 SGDLS, CDR2 YYNGEE.

The CDR3 reads CATEPGQTNTGELFF. For the CDR3, the DNA is TGTGCCACCGAACCGGGACAGACGAACACCGGGGAGCTGTTTTTT. The J gene is TRBJ2-2, the V gene TRBV30; 7 bases are shared with TRBD1. The length of the CDR3 is 15 residues. Germline V CDR1 and CDR2: GTSNPN, SVGIG (reference sequence). Unmatched junction bases numbered 9, after V lost 8 bases and J lost 0 bases. Using reference TRBV30 and TRBJ2-2 for the parts outside the CDR3, the full variable domain is SQTIHQWPATLVQPVGSPLSLECTVEGTSNPNLYWYRQAAGRGLQLLFYSVGIGQISSEVPQNLSASRPQDRQFILSSKKLLLSDSGFYLCATEPGQTNTGELFFGEGSRLTVL.

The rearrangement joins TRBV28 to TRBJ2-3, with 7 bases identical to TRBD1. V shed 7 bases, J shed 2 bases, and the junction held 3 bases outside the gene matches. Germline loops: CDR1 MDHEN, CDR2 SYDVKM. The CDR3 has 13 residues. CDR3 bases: TGTGCCAGCACCACAGGGGTCACAGATACGCAGTATTTT. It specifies CASTTGVTDTQYF.

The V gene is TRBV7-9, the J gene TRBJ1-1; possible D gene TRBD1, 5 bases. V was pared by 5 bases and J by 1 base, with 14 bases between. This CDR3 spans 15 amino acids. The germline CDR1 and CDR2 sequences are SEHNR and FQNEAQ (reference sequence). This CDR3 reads CASSMLTVSNTEAFF. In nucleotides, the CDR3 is TGTGCCAGCAGCATGCTGACAGTTTCGAACACTGAAGCTTTCTTT.

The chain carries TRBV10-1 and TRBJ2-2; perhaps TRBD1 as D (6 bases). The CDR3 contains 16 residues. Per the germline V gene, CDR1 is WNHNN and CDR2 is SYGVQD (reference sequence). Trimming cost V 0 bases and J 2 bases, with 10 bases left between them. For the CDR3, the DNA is TGCGCCAGCAGTGAGTCGACAGGTTTTAACACCGGGGAGCTGTTTTTT. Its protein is CASSESTGFNTGELFF.

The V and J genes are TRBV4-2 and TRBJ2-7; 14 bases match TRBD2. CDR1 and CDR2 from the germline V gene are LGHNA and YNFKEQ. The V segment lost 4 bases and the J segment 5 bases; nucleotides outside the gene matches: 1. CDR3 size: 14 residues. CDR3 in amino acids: CASSRLAGGDEQYF. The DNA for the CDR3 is TGTGCCAGCAGCCGACTAGCGGGGGGGGACGAGCAGTACTTC.

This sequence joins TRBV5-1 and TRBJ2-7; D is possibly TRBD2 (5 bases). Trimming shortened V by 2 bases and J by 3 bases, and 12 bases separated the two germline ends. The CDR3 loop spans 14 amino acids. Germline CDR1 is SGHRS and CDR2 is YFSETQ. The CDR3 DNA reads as TGCGCCAGCAGCTTCCGGGGTGTAAACTACGAGCAGTACTTC. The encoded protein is CASSFRGVNYEQYF.

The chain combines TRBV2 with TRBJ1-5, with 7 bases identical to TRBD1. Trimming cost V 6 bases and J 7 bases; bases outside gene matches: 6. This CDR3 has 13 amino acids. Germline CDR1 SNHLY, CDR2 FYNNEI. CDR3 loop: CASRNRGYQPQHF. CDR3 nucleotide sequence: TGTGCCAGCAGAAACAGGGGTTACCAGCCCCAGCATTTT.

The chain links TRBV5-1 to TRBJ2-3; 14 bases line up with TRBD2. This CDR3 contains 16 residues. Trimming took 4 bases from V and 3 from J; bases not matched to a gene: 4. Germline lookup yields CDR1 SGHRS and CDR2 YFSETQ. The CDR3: CASSRGTSGRTDTQYF. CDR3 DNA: TGCGCCAGCAGCCGAGGGACTAGCGGGAGAACAGATACGCAGTATTTT.

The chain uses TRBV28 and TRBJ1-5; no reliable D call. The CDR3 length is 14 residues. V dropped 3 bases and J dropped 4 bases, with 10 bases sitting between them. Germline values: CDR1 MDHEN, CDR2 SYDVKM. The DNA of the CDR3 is TGTGCCAGCAGTTTGGGCTCGGGGAATCAGCCCCAGCATTTT. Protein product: CASSLGSGNQPQHF.

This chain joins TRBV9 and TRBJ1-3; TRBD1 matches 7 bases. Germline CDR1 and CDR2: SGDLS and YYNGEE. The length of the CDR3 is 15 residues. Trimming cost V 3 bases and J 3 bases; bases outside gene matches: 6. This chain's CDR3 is CASSAQDRFGNTIYF. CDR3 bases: TGTGCCAGCAGCGCCCAGGACAGGTTTGGAAACACCATATATTTT.